The 27 T cell receptor beta chains below all came from one sample that was sequenced in a study of T cell responses to AZD1222 COVID-19 vaccine. The data were produced by immunoSEQ multiplex PCR, yet TCRdb's version contains in-frame clones alone and is incomplete. The repertoire includes around 150,000 clones, approximately 92% of them detected once, and approximately 6.5% sits in the top ten. Here the sequenced sample was peripheral blood, taken 28 days after the second AZD1222 dose. These receptors were collected from an adult who received the AZD1222 COVID-19 vaccine.

This chain uses TRBV2 with TRBJ2-5; D is possibly TRBD1 (5 bases). Germline CDR1 is SNHLY and CDR2 is FYNNEI. Deletions cut 0 bases from V and 5 bases from J, with 13 bases between. The CDR3 spans 15 residues. The DNA for the CDR3 is TGTGCCAGCAGTGAAGCGCTAGGGGTTGGGGAGACCCAGTACTTC. Its protein product is CASSEALGVGETQYF. Variable domain in full (rest from reference TRBV2 and TRBJ2-5): EPEVTQTPSHQVTQMGQEVILRCVPISNHLYFYWYRQILGQKVEFLVSFYNNEISEKSEIFDDQFSVERPDGSNFTLKIRSTKLEDSAMYFCASSEALGVGETQYFGPGTRLLVL.

The rearrangement links TRBV2 to TRBJ2-5; D is uncertain. Germline-derived CDR1 and CDR2 are SNHLY and FYNNEI. The CDR3 runs to 11 residues. Trimming stripped 4 bases from V and 7 bases from J, with 7 bases between. CDR3 amino acids: CASSAERTQYF. As DNA, the CDR3 is TGTGCCAGCAGTGCCGAGAGGACCCAGTACTTC. Full variable domain (rest looked up from reference TRBV2 and TRBJ2-5): EPEVTQTPSHQVTQMGQEVILRCVPISNHLYFYWYRQILGQKVEFLVSFYNNEISEKSEIFDDQFSVERPDGSNFTLKIRSTKLEDSAMYFCASSAERTQYFGPGTRLLVL.

This chain uses TRBV4-1 with TRBJ2-1; D not certain. In germline, CDR1 is MGHRA, CDR2 YSYEKL. This CDR3 is built from 13 residues. V was shortened by 3 bases and J by 7 bases, with 10 bases between the two germline ends. CDR3: CASSQGIWNEQFF. CDR3 DNA: TGCGCCAGCAGCCAGGGTATCTGGAATGAGCAGTTCTTC.

This chain joins TRBV20-1 and TRBJ1-2, with D uncertain. The CDR3 contains 9 residues. V lost 1 base to trimming and J lost 7 bases, with 1 base between them. Germline CDR1 DFQATT, CDR2 SNEGSKA (reference sequence). The CDR3 sequence is CSARGGYTF. DNA of the CDR3: TGCAGTGCTAGAGGTGGCTACACCTTC.

This chain links TRBV5-1 with TRBJ2-2, with TRBD1 matching 9 bases. Germline V gene lookup returns CDR1 SGHRS and CDR2 YFSETQ. With 6 bases clipped from V and 5 bases from J, the junction kept 8 bases outside the gene matches. This CDR3 spans 15 amino acids. CDR3 in DNA: TGCGCCAGCAAATATGGGACAGGGAAGACCGGGGAGCTGTTTTTT. As protein: CASKYGTGKTGELFF.

The chain combines TRBV19 with TRBJ1-6; D remains ambiguous. This CDR3 is built from 14 residues. Between the trimmed V and J ends, which lost 6 bases and 5 bases, there was a span of 11 bases. CDR1 is LNHDA and CDR2 is SQIVND in the germline V gene (reference sequence). CDR3 region: CASRGQIDNSPLHF. For the CDR3, the DNA is TGTGCCAGTAGGGGTCAGATTGATAATTCACCCCTCCACTTT.

The chain links TRBV4-1 to TRBJ2-1, with no clear D. Germline CDR1 reads MGHRA; CDR2 reads YSYEKL. This CDR3 has 14 amino acids. The V end lost 0 bases, the J end lost 5 bases, and 8 bases lay between the germline ends. CDR3 protein: CASSQEVLDNEQFF. The CDR3 DNA follows: TGCGCCAGCAGCCAAGAGGTGCTGGACAATGAGCAGTTCTTC.

The chain uses TRBV30 and TRBJ2-7; 9 bases match TRBD1. The CDR3 length is 14 residues. The germline V gene has CDR1 GTSNPN and CDR2 SVGIG (reference sequence). Trimming at V came to 0 bases and at J to 2 bases, leaving 2 bases not matched to a gene. The CDR3 region has the DNA TGTGCCTGGAGTGTTGGGACAGGGCCCTACGAGCAGTACTTC. It encodes CAWSVGTGPYEQYF.

The chain uses TRBV13 and TRBJ2-3; D is possibly TRBD2 (7 bases). The CDR3 is made up of 17 amino acids. V lost 5 bases and J lost 11, with 29 bases in between. Germline V gene data show CDR1 as PRHDT and CDR2 as FYEKMQ (reference sequence). The CDR3 DNA reads as TGTGCCAGCAGCCCCTTAGAAACGCTCGGGGGGCTTGAAAAGCAGTATTTT. Protein: CASSPLETLGGLEKQYF.

The rearrangement joins TRBV19 to TRBJ1-6, with D hard to call. CDR1 is LNHDA and CDR2 is SQIVND in the germline V gene (reference sequence). Between the trimmed V and J ends, which lost 5 bases and 9 bases, there was a span of 8 bases. The CDR3 has 12 amino acids. CDR3 nucleotide sequence: TGTGCCAGTAGTGACATGGGTTCACCCCTCCACTTT. Translation: CASSDMGSPLHF. The full variable domain, with the rest looked up from reference TRBV19 and TRBJ1-6, is DGGITQSPKYLFRKEGQNVTLSCEQNLNHDAMYWYRQDPGQGLRLIYYSQIVNDFQKGDIAEGYSVSREKKESFPLTVTSAQKNPTAFYLCASSDMGSPLHFGNGTRLTVT.

J is TRBJ1-3 and V is TRBV12-3 or TRBV12-4; D call uncertain. The CDR3 totals 12 residues. V was trimmed by 6 bases and J by 11 bases, leaving 14 bases between them. Here the CDR3 DNA reads TGTGCCAGCAGGGCCAGCCCAACAGCCATATATTTT. Translation gives CASRASPTAIYF.

CDR3 region: CASSLDASYGYTF. The CDR3, as DNA: TGTGCCAGCAGCTTAGACGCTTCCTATGGCTACACCTTC. The chain combines TRBV7-8 with TRBJ1-2, with unresolved D. Germline CDR1 is SGHVS and CDR2 is FQNEAQ. The CDR3 runs 13 residues. With 1 base removed from V and 4 bases from J, the gap between germline ends came to 7 bases.

This chain connects TRBV4-1 to TRBJ1-5; D is undetermined. Trimming shortened V by 1 base and J by 7 bases, and 8 bases separated the two germline ends. The CDR3 is made up of 13 amino acids. Germline V gives CDR1 MGHRA, CDR2 YSYEKL. CDR3 sequence: CASSQGGRQPQHF. CDR3 DNA: TGCGCCAGCAGCCAAGGGGGAAGACAGCCCCAGCATTTT.

The rearrangement joins TRBV5-1 to TRBJ1-2, with TRBD1 matching 8 bases. Germline V lookup: CDR1 SGHRS, CDR2 YFSETQ. CDR3 size: 12 residues. V trimming: 2 bases; J trimming: 8 bases; junction bases outside the gene matches: 2. CDR3 nucleotides: TGCGCCAGCAGCTTACCAGGGGGCGGCTACACCTTC. Translation: CASSLPGGGYTF.

The chain recombines TRBV11-3 with TRBJ1-1, with 8 positions matching TRBD1. J lost 6 bases, V lost 8 bases, and 17 bases had no gene match. Germline CDR1 SGHNT, CDR2 YENEEA. The CDR3 consists of 16 residues. CDR3 DNA: TGTGCCAGCCAACCGACTAGACAGGGGCGTACTTCTGAAGCTTTCTTT. This sequence encodes CASQPTRQGRTSEAFF.

The chain employs TRBV27 and TRBJ2-3; no reliable D call. This CDR3 is built from 12 residues. Germline assignment: CDR1 MNHEY and CDR2 SMNVEV (reference sequence). The V gene lost 5 bases and the J gene lost 2 bases, with 5 bases spanning the gap. As DNA, the CDR3 is TGTGCCAGCAGTCCCAACACAGATACGCAGTATTTT. Protein sequence: CASSPNTDTQYF.

The gene calls are TRBV7-2 and TRBJ2-1; the D gene is possibly TRBD1 (5 bases). The CDR3 spans 14 residues. The germline CDR1 and CDR2 sequences are SGHTA and FQGNSA. Trimming shortened V by 1 base and J by 8 bases, and 12 bases separated the two germline ends. Written as DNA, the CDR3 is TGTGCCAGCAGCTTAGGCCTGCAGGGCCATGAGCAGTTCTTC. Translating gives CASSLGLQGHEQFF.

The CDR3, as DNA: TGTGCCAGCAGCATAATTGCCCTTCAGGAGACCCAGTACTTC. Translating it yields CASSIIALQETQYF. The genes are TRBV14 and TRBJ2-5; D is unresolved. Trimming took 5 bases from V and 5 from J, leaving 15 bases between them. CDR1 is SGHDN, CDR2 FVKESK, per germline. The CDR3 has 14 residues.

The chain is built from TRBV7-9 and TRBJ1-2; the match to TRBD1 covers 7 bases. The V and J ends lost 4 bases and 3 bases, in that order; junction bases with no gene match: 2. The CDR3 extends over 13 amino acids. Germline V gene sequence: CDR1 SEHNR, CDR2 FQNEAQ (reference sequence). The CDR3 sequence is CASSSTGDYGYTF. For the CDR3, the DNA is TGTGCCAGCAGCTCAACAGGGGACTATGGCTACACCTTC.

V gene TRBV4-1 combines with J gene TRBJ1-2; D may be TRBD1 (6 bases). V dropped 4 bases and J dropped 3 bases, with 18 bases sitting between them. The CDR3 loop spans 16 amino acids. The germline V gene has CDR1 MGHRA and CDR2 YSYEKL. The CDR3 sequence is CASSPPFRDTYYGYTF. Here the CDR3 DNA reads TGCGCCAGCAGCCCCCCCTTCCGGGACACTTACTATGGCTACACCTTC.

This sequence joins TRBV6-8 and TRBJ2-7; no firm D call. This CDR3 has 14 residues. Germline values: CDR1 MNHGY, CDR2 SAAAGT. With 2 bases removed from V and 9 bases from J, the gap between germline ends came to 17 bases. CDR3 DNA: TGTGCCAGCAGTTACGAAGGGCATGCTGAGGTGCAGTACTTC. It translates to CASSYEGHAEVQYF.

V is TRBV6-6 and J is TRBJ1-5; D perhaps matches TRBD1 (5 bases). With 5 bases removed from V and 4 bases from J, the gap between germline ends came to 12 bases. CDR3 length equals 14 residues. CDR1 and CDR2 from the germline V gene are MNHNY and SVGAGI (reference sequence). The CDR3 loop reads CASSGGGTNQPQHF. In DNA, the CDR3 is TGTGCCAGCAGTGGGGGTGGAACTAATCAGCCCCAGCATTTT.

This chain uses TRBV3-1 (or the pseudogene TRBV3-2) with TRBJ1-1; 8 nucleotides agree with TRBD1. This CDR3 is 13 amino acids long. Per the germline V gene, CDR1 is LGHDT and CDR2 is YNNKEL (reference sequence). Trimming cost V 0 bases and J 8 bases; bases outside gene matches: 2. CDR3 DNA sequence: TGTGCCAGCAGCCAAGAATGGGACAGGGAAGCTTTCTTT. Amino acids: CASSQEWDREAFF.

This clone came up once. V gene TRBV19 combines with J gene TRBJ1-2, with a weak D call TRBD1 (6 bases). The germline V gene has CDR1 LNHDA and CDR2 SQIVND (reference sequence). V lost 1 base, J lost 2 bases, and 11 bases lay in between. CDR3 length: 15 residues. CDR3 DNA: TGTGCCAGTAGTATAGGCGGAACAGGGAACTATGGCTACACCTTC. Its protein is CASSIGGTGNYGYTF.

The CDR3 loop is CASSLQGCPYEQYF. Written as DNA, the CDR3 is TGTGCCAGCAGCTTACAGGGGTGCCCCTACGAGCAGTACTTC. This chain links TRBV21-1 with TRBJ2-7; the table's D call, TRBD1, was not checked against the DNA. TRBV21-1 is labeled a pseudogene. CDR3 length: 14 amino acids.

V and J are TRBV7-9 and TRBJ1-5, with a weak D call TRBD1 (6 bases). The V end lost 5 bases, the J end lost 7 bases, and 15 bases lay between the germline ends. The germline V gene has CDR1 SEHNR and CDR2 FQNEAQ (reference sequence). The CDR3 sequence is 14 residues long. The CDR3 protein is CASSSPGGAQPQHF. The DNA of the CDR3 is TGTGCCAGCAGCAGCCCGGGGGGCGCGCAGCCCCAGCATTTT.

V and J are TRBV4-1 and TRBJ2-5, with 9 bases matching TRBD2. The CDR3 has 16 amino acids. Germline V lookup: CDR1 MGHRA, CDR2 YSYEKL. V trimming: 0 bases; J trimming: 4 bases; junction bases outside the gene matches: 6. The CDR3 sequence is CASSQEAAGGLETQYF. In nucleotides, the CDR3 is TGCGCCAGCAGCCAAGAGGCGGCGGGGGGGCTAGAGACCCAGTACTTC.